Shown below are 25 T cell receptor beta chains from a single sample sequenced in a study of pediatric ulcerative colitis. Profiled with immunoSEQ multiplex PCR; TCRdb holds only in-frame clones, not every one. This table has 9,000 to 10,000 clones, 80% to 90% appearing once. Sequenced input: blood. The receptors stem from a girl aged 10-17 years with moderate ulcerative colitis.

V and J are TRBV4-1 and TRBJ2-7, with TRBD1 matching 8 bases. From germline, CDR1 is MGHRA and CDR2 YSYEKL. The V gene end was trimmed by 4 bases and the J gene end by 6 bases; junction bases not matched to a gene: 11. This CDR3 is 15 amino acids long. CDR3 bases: TGCGCCAGCAGCCCCAGACAGGGGCTAACCGGCGAGCAGTACTTC. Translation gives CASSPRQGLTGEQYF.

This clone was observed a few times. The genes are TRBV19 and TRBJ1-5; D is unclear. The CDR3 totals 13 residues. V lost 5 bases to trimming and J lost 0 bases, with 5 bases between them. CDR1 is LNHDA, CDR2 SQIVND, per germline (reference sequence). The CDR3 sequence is CASSPYSNQPQHF. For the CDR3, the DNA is TGTGCCAGTAGTCCCTATAGCAATCAGCCCCAGCATTTT. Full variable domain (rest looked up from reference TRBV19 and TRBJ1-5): DGGITQSPKYLFRKEGQNVTLSCEQNLNHDAMYWYRQDPGQGLRLIYYSQIVNDFQKGDIAEGYSVSREKKESFPLTVTSAQKNPTAFYLCASSPYSNQPQHFGDGTRLSIL.

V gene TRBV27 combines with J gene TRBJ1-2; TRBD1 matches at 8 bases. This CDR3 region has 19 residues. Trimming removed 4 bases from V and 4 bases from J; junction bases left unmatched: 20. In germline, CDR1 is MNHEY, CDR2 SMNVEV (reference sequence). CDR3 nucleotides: TGTGCCAGCAGTTCCACCATGTCCCAAAGAGGACAGGGACTCTATGGCTACACCTTC. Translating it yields CASSSTMSQRGQGLYGYTF.

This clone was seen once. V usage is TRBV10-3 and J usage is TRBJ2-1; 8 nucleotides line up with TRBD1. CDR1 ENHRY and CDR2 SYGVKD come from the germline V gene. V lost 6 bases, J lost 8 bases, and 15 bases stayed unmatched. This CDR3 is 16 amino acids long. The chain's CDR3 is CAISRQGIRTQDEQFF. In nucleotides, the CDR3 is TGTGCCATCAGCCGACAGGGGATACGGACCCAGGATGAGCAGTTCTTC.

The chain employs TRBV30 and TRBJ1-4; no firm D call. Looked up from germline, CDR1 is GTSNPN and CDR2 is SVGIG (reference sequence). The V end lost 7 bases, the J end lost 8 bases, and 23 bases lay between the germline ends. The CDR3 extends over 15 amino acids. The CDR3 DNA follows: TGTGCCTCACAAGCTTACCTACACGGCGACGAAAAACTGTTTTTT. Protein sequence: CASQAYLHGDEKLFF. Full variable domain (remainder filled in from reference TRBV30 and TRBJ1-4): SQTIHQWPATLVQPVGSPLSLECTVEGTSNPNLYWYRQAAGRGLQLLFYSVGIGQISSEVPQNLSASRPQDRQFILSSKKLLLSDSGFYLCASQAYLHGDEKLFFGSGTQLSVL.

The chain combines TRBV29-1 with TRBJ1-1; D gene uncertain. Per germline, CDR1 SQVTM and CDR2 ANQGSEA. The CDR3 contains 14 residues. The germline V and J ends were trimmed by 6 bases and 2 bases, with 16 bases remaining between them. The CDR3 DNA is TGCAGCGTCATTGGCAGGAGGCAAAACACTGAAGCTTTCTTT. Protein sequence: CSVIGRRQNTEAFF.

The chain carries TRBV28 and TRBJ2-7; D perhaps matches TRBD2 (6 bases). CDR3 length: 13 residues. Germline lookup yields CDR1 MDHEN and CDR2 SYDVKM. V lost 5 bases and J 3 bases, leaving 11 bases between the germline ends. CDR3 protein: CASSRGLDYEQYF. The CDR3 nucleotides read TGTGCCAGCAGTCGGGGACTGGACTACGAGCAGTACTTC.

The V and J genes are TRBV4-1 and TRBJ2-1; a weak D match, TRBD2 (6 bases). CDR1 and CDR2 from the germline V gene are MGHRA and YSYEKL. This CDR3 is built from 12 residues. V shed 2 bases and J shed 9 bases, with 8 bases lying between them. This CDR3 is CASSQLASEQFF. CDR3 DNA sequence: TGCGCCAGCAGCCAACTAGCGAGTGAGCAGTTCTTC.

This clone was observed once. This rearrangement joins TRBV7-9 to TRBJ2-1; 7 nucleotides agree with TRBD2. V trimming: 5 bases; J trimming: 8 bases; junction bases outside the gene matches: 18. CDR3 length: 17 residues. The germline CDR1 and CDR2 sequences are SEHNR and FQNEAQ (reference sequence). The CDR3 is CASSQILGAGRTDEQFF. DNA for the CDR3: TGTGCCAGCAGCCAAATATTGGGAGCGGGGCGAACCGATGAGCAGTTCTTC.

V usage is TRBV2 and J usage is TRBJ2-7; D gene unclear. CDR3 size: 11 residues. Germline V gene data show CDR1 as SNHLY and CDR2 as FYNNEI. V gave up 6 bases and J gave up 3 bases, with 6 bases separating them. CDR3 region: CASSKVYEQYF. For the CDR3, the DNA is TGTGCCAGCAGCAAGGTCTACGAGCAGTACTTC.

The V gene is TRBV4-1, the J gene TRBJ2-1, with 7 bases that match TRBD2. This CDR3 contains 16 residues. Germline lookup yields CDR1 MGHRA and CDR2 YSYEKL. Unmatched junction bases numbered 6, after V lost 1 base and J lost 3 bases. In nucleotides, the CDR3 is TGCGCCAGCAGCCAAGTACGACTAGCTATCTACAATGAGCAGTTCTTC. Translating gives CASSQVRLAIYNEQFF.

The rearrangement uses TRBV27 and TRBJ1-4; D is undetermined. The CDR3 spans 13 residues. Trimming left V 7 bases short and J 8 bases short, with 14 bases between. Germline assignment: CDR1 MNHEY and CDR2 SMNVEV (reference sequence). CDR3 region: CASTSLVGEKLFF. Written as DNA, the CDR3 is TGTGCCAGCACTTCACTGGTCGGGGAAAAACTGTTTTTT.

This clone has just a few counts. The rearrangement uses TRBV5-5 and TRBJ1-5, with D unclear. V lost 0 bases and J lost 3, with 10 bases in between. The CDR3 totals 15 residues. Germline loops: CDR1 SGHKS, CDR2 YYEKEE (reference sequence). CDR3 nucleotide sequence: TGTGCCAGCAGCTTGGTGGGCAGCGACAATCAGCCCCAGCATTTT. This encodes CASSLVGSDNQPQHF.

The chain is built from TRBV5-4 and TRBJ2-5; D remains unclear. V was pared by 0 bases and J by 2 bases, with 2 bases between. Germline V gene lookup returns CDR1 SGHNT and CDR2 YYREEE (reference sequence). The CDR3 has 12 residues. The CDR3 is CASSLGQETQYF. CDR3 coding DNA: TGTGCCAGCAGCTTGGGGCAAGAGACCCAGTACTTC.

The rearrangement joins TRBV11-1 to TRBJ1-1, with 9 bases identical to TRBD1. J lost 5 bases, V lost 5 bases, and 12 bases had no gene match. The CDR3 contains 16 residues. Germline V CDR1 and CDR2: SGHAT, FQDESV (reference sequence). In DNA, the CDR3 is TGTGCCAGCAGCCTAAGGACAGGGGAAGGAGTTACTGAAGCTTTCTTT. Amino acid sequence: CASSLRTGEGVTEAFF.

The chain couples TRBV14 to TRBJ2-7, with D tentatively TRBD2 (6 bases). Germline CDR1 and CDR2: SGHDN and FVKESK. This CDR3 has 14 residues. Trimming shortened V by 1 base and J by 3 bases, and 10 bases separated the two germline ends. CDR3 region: CASSQVGGGYEQYF. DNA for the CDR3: TGTGCCAGCAGCCAAGTTGGGGGAGGCTACGAGCAGTACTTC.

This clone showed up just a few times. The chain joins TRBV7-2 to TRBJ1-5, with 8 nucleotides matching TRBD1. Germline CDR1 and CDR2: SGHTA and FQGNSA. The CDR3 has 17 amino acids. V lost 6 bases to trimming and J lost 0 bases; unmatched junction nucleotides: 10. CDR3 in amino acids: CASSFGQGLYSNQPQHF. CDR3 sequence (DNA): TGTGCCAGCAGTTTCGGACAGGGCCTTTATAGCAATCAGCCCCAGCATTTT. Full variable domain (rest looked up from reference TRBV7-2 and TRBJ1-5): GAGVSQSPSNKVTEKGKDVELRCDPISGHTALYWYRQSLGQGLEFLIYFQGNSAPDKSGLPSDRFSAERTGGSVSTLTIQRTQQEDSAVYLCASSFGQGLYSNQPQHFGDGTRLSIL.

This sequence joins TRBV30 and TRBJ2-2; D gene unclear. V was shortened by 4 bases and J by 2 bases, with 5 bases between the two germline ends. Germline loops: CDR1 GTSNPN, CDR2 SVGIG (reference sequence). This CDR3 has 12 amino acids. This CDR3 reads CAWKPNTGELFF. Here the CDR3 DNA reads TGTGCCTGGAAACCAAACACCGGGGAGCTGTTTTTT.

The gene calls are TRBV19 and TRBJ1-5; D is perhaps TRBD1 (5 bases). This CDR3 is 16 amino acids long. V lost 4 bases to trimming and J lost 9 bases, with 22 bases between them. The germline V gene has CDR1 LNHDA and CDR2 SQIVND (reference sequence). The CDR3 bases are TGTGCCAGTAGTACCACCTGGGGACCCAATACAAGGCCCCAGCATTTT. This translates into CASSTTWGPNTRPQHF.

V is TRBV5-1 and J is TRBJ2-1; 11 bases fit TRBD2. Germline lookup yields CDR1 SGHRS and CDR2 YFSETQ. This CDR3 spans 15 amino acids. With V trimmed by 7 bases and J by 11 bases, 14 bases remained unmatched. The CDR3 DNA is TGCGCCAGCTGCTCCGCCGGGACTAGCGGCATACAGCAGTTCTTC. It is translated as CASCSAGTSGIQQFF.

The CDR3 DNA sequence: TGTGCCAGTAGCCATGCGGATACGCAGTATTTT. This sequence encodes CASSHADTQYF. The chain joins TRBV19 to TRBJ2-3; D not certain. Trimming pared 6 bases from V and 6 bases from J, leaving 7 bases between. The CDR3 totals 11 residues. Per the germline V gene, CDR1 is LNHDA and CDR2 is SQIVND (reference sequence).

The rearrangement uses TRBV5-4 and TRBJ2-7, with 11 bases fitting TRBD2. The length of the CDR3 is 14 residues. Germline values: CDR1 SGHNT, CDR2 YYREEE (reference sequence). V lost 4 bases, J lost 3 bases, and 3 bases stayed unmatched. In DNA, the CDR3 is TGTGCCAGCAGCGCCCTAGCGGGAGGCTACGAGCAGTACTTC. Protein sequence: CASSALAGGYEQYF. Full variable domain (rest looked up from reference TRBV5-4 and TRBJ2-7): ETGVTQSPTHLIKTRGQQVTLRCSSQSGHNTVSWYQQALGQGPQFIFQYYREEENGRGNFPPRFSGLQFPNYSSELNVNALELDDSALYLCASSALAGGYEQYFGPGTRLTVT.

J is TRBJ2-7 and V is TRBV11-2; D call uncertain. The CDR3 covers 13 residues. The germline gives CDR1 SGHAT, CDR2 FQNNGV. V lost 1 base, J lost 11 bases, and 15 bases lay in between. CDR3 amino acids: CASSLVSWQNEYF. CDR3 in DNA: TGTGCCAGCAGCTTAGTGTCGTGGCAGAATGAGTACTTC.

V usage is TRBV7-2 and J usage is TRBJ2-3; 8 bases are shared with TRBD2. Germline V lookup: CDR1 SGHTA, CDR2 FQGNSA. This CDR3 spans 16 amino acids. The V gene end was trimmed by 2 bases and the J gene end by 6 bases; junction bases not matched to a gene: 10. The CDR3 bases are TGTGCCAGCAGCTTATTAATGAGCGGGAGTGGGGATACGCAGTATTTT. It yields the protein CASSLLMSGSGDTQYF.

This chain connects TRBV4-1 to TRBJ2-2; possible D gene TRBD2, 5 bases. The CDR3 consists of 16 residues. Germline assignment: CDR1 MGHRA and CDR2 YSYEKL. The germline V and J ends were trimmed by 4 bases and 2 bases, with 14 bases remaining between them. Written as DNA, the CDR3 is TGCGCCAGCAGCCCCGGTTCGGGGTTCAACACCGGGGAGCTGTTTTTT. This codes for CASSPGSGFNTGELFF.